This T cell receptor (beta chain) was documented in a study of CD8 T cells in Susac syndrome. The CDR3 is 14 amino acids. Germline V gene data show CDR1 as LGHNA and CDR2 as YSLEER. Trimming left V 0 bases short and J 2 bases short, with 7 bases between. RNA in amounts of about 0.5 to 1 ug was reverse transcribed with random hexamers. TCRdb itself ran the immunoSEQ multiplex PCR reads through MiXCR, one entry per CDR3 protein. Of roughly 180,000 distinct CDR3 sequences in the sample, approximately 96% were seen once. The table lists this clonotype with a few counts. This sequence originates from a human donor in good health. The chain combines TRBV4-3 with TRBJ2-5; D is unclear. The specimen sequenced was CD4+ T cells from PBMCs. The CDR3 reads CASSQELGQETQYF. CDR3 in DNA: TGCGCCAGCAGCCAAGAGCTTGGGCAAGAGACCCAGTACTTC.